This T cell receptor (beta chain) stems from a study of T cell responses to AZD1222 COVID-19 vaccine. General observations from the study: Donors, mostly white British, included more females; clonal diversity was possibly underestimated. The study identified only five or six AZD1222 recipients as seropositive at baseline. Targeting of unmutated variant regions was reportedly seen in nearly half of spike-specific TCRs.

The method was immunoSEQ multiplex PCR; TCRdb's version includes in-frame clones alone and lacks a portion of them. Of 75,000 to 100,000 clones in the sample, roughly nine tenths are singletons; the top ten hold 1.6%. J lost 3 bases, V lost 4 bases, and 12 bases had no gene match. This CDR3 has 16 amino acids. Per the germline V gene, CDR1 is SGHRS and CDR2 is YFSETQ. A word on this clone: Its target is not known.

This specimen was peripheral blood, taken on day 0 of AZD1222 vaccination. This sequence originates from an adult in good health. The V call is TRBV5-1, the J call TRBJ1-1, with 7 bases matching TRBD1. This chain's CDR3 is CASSLAPEQGDTEAFF. The CDR3 DNA reads TGCGCCAGCAGCCTCGCCCCGGAGCAGGGGGACACTGAAGCTTTCTTT.